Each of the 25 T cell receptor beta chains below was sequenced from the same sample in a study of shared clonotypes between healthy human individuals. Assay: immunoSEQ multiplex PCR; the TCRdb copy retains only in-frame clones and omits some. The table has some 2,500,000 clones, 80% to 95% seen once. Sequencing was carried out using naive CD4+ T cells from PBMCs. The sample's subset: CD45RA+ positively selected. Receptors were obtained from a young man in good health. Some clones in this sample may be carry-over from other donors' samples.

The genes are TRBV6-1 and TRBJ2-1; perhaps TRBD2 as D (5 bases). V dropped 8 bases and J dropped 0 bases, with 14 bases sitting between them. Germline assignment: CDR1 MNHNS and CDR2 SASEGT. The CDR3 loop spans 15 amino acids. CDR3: CASGETRSSYNEQFF. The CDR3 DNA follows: TGTGCCAGCGGGGAGACGAGGAGCTCCTACAATGAGCAGTTCTTC.

This CDR3 reads CASSGRLGTGAYEQYF. The CDR3 nucleotides are TGTGCCAGTAGTGGACGCCTAGGGACAGGGGCCTACGAGCAGTACTTC. The genes are TRBV19 and TRBJ2-7, with TRBD1 matching 10 bases. Germline V lookup: CDR1 LNHDA, CDR2 SQIVND (reference sequence). J gave up 2 bases and V 5 bases, and 9 bases lay outside the gene matches. There are 16 residues in the CDR3.

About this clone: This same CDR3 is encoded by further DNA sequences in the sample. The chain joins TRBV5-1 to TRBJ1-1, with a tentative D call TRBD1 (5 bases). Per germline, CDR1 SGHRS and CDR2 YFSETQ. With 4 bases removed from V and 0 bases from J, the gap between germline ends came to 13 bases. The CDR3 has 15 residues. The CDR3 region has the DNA TGCGCCAGCAGCCTAGGGGCGGCTTTGAACACTGAAGCTTTCTTT. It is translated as CASSLGAALNTEAFF.

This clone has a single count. The CDR3 loop reads CSVGGTSSQETQYF. DNA of the CDR3: TGCAGCGTTGGAGGGACTAGCAGCCAAGAGACCCAGTACTTC. J is TRBJ2-5 and V is TRBV29-1; 9 positions match TRBD2. The CDR3 has 14 amino acids. In germline, CDR1 is SQVTM, CDR2 ANQGSEA. The trim removed 4 bases at V and 1 base at J, leaving 4 bases unmatched.

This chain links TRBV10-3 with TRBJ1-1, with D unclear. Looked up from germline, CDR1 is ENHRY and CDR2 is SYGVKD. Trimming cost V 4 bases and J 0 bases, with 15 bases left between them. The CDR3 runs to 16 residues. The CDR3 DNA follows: TGTGCCATCAGTGGACGAGTTGCGGGGTTGAACACTGAAGCTTTCTTT. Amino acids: CAISGRVAGLNTEAFF.

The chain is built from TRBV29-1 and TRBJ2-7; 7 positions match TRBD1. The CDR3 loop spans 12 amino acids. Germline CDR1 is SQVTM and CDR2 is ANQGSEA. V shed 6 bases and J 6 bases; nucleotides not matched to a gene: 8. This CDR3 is CSVRQGKFEQYF. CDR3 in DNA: TGCAGCGTCCGACAGGGCAAATTCGAGCAGTACTTC.

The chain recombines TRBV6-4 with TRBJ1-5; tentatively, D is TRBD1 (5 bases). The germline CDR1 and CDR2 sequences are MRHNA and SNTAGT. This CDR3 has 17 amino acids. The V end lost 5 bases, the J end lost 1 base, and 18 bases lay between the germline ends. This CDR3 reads CASSSTLQDASNQPQHF. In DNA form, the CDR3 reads TGTGCCAGCAGTAGCACTTTACAGGACGCCAGCAATCAGCCCCAGCATTTT.

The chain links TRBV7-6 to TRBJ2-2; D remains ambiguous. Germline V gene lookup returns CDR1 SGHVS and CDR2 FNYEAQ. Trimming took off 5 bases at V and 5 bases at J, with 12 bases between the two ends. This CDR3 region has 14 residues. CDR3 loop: CASSLYSETGELFF. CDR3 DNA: TGTGCCAGCAGCCTATACAGTGAGACCGGGGAGCTGTTTTTT.

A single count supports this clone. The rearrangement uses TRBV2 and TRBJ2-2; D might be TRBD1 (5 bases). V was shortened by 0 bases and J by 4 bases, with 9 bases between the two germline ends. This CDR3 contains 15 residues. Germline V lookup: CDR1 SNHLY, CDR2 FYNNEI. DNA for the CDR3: TGTGCCAGCAGTGAAGCGGGTCAGGGCACCGGGGAGCTGTTTTTT. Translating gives CASSEAGQGTGELFF.

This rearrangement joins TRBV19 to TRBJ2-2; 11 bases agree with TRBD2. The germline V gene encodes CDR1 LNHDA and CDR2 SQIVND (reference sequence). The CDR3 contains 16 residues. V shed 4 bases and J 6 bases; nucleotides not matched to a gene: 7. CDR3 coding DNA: TGTGCCAGTAGTACTCCGGGACTAGCGGTATCCGGGGAGCTGTTTTTT. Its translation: CASSTPGLAVSGELFF.

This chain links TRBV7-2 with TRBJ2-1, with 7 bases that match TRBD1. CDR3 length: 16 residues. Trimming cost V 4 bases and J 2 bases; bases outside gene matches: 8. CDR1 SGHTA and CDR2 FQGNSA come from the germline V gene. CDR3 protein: CASSSWTGLTYNEQFF. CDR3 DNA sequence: TGTGCCAGCAGCTCCTGGACAGGACTCACCTACAATGAGCAGTTCTTC. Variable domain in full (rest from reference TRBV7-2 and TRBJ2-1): GAGVSQSPSNKVTEKGKDVELRCDPISGHTALYWYRQSLGQGLEFLIYFQGNSAPDKSGLPSDRFSAERTGGSVSTLTIQRTQQEDSAVYLCASSSWTGLTYNEQFFGPGTRLTVL.

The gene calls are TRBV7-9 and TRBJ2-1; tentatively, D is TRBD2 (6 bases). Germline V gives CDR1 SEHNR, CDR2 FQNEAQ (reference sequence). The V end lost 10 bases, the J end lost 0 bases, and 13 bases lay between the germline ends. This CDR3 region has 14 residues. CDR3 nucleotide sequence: TGTGCCATCCCTCTGGAGGGCTCCTACAATGAGCAGTTCTTC. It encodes CAIPLEGSYNEQFF.

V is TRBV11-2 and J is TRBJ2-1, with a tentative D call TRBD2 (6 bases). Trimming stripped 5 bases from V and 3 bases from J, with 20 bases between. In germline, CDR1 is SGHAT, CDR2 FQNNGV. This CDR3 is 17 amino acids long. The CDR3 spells CASSGGPGLQRYNEQFF. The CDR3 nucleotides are TGTGCCAGCAGCGGGGGACCGGGACTCCAACGCTACAATGAGCAGTTCTTC.

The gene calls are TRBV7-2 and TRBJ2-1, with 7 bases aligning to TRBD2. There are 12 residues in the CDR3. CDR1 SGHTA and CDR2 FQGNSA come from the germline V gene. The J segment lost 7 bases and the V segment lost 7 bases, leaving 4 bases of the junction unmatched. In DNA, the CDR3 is TGTGCCAGCACCCCAGCGGGGAATGAGCAGTTCTTC. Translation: CASTPAGNEQFF.

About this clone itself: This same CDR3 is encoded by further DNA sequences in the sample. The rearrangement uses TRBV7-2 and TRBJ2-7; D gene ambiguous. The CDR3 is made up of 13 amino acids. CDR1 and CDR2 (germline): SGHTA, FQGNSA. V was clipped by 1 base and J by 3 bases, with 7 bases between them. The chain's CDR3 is CASSLGRDYEQYF. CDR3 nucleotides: TGTGCCAGCAGCTTAGGCCGAGACTACGAGCAGTACTTC.

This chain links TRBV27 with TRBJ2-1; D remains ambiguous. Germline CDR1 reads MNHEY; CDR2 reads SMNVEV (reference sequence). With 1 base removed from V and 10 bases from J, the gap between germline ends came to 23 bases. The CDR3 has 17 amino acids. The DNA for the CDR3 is TGTGCCAGCAGTTTATTCTATGCGGACCAAGAACCAAAAGAGCAGTTCTTC. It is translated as CASSLFYADQEPKEQFF.

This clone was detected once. CDR3 sequence (DNA): TGTGCCAGCAGCTCTCCCGGCCGGCCCGAGCAGTACTTC. Its protein is CASSSPGRPEQYF. This rearrangement joins TRBV7-9 to TRBJ2-7; D gene uncertain. Trimming cost V 4 bases and J 6 bases, with 13 bases left between them. The germline CDR1 and CDR2 sequences are SEHNR and FQNEAQ (reference sequence). The CDR3 loop spans 13 amino acids.

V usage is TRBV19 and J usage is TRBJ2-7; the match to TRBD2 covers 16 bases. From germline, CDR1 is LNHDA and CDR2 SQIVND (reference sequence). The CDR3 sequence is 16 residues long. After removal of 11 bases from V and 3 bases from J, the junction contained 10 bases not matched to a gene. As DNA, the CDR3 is TGTGCCGCCGGGACTAGCGGGAGGGCCGGGGGCTACGAGCAGTACTTC. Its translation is CAAGTSGRAGGYEQYF.

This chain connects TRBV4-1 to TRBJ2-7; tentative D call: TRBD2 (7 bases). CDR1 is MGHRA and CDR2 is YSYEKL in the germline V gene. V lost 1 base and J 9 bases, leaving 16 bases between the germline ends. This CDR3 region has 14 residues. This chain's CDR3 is CASSQVGGPTGQYF. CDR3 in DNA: TGCGCCAGCAGCCAAGTCGGGGGGCCCACCGGGCAGTACTTC.

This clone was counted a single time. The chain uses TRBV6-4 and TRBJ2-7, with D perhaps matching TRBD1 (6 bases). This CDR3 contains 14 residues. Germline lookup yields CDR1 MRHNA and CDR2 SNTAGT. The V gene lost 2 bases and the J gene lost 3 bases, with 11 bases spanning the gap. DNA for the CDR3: TGTGCCAGCAGTGACCGGGACACCAACTACGAGCAGTACTTC. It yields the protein CASSDRDTNYEQYF.

In DNA form, the CDR3 reads TGTGCCGGGACGACTTCCTATGGCTACACCTTC. This encodes CAGTTSYGYTF. This rearrangement joins TRBV30 to TRBJ1-2; a possible D gene is TRBD1 (5 bases). The germline V gene has CDR1 GTSNPN and CDR2 SVGIG (reference sequence). Trimming took off 8 bases at V and 4 bases at J, with 11 bases between the two ends. The CDR3 consists of 11 residues.

CDR3 in DNA: TGTGCCAGCAGTTCCCCGGGACTAGCGGGAGTTGCCTACAATGAGCAGTTCTTC. Amino acids: CASSSPGLAGVAYNEQFF. The gene calls are TRBV5-4 and TRBJ2-1, with 14 bases lining up with TRBD2. Germline V gives CDR1 SGHNT, CDR2 YYREEE (reference sequence). The trim removed 5 bases at V and 2 bases at J, leaving 9 bases unmatched. The CDR3 covers 18 residues.

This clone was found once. As DNA, the CDR3 is TGTGCCAGCAGCGTGACCGGGACTATAAGCGAGCAGTACTTC. Protein sequence: CASSVTGTISEQYF. The genes are TRBV5-4 and TRBJ2-7; 7 bases are a match to TRBD2. CDR3 size: 14 residues. After removal of 4 bases from V and 6 bases from J, the junction contained 10 bases not matched to a gene. Germline V lookup: CDR1 SGHNT, CDR2 YYREEE (reference sequence).

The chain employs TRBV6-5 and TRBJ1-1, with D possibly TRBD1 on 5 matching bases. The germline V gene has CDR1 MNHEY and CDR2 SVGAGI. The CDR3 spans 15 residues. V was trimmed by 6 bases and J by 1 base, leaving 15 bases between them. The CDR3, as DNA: TGTGCCAGCAGGATATCCTTTACAGGGAACACTGAAGCTTTCTTT. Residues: CASRISFTGNTEAFF.

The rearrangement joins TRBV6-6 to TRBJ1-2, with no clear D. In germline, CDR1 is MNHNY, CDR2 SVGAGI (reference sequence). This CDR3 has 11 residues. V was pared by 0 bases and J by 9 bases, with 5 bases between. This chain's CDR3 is CASSYSSSYTF. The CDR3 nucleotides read TGTGCCAGCAGTTACTCGAGTAGCTACACCTTC.